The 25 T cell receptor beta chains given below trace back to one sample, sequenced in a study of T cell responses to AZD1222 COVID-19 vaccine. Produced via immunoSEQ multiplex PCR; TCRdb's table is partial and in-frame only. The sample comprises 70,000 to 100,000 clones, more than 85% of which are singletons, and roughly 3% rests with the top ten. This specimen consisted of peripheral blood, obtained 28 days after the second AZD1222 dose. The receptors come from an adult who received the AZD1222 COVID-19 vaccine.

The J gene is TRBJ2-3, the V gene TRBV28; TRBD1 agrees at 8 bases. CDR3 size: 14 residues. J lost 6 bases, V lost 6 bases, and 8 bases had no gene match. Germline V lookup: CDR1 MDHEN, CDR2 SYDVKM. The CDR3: CASSNGQGTDTQYF. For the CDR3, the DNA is TGTGCCAGCAGCAATGGACAGGGTACCGATACGCAGTATTTT.

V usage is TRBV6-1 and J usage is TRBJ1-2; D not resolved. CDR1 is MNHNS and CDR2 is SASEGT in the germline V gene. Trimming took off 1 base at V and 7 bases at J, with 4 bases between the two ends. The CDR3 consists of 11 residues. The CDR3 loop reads CASSEVGGYTF. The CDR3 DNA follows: TGTGCCAGCAGTGAAGTTGGTGGCTACACCTTC.

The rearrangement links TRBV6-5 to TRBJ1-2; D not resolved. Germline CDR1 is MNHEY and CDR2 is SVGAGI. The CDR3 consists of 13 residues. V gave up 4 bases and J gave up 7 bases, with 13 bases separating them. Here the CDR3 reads CASSSTGSGGYTF. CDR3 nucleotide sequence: TGTGCCAGCAGTTCCACCGGATCAGGTGGCTACACCTTC.

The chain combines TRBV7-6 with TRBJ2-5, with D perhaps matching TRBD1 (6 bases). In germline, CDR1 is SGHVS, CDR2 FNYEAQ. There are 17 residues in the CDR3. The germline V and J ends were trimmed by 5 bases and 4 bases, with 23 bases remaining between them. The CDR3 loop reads CASSPITSRGHRETQYF. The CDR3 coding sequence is TGTGCCAGCAGCCCGATCACCTCCAGGGGTCACCGAGAGACCCAGTACTTC. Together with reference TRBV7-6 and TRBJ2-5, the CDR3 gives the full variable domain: GAGVSQSPRYKVTKRGQDVALRCDPISGHVSLYWYRQALGQGPEFLTYFNYEAQQDKSGLPNDRFSAERPEGSISTLTIQRTEQRDSAMYRCASSPITSRGHRETQYFGPGTRLLVL.

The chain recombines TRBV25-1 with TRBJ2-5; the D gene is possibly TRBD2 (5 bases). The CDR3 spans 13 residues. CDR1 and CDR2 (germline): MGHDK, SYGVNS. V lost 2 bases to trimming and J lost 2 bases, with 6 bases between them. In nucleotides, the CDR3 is TGTGCCAGCAGTGAACCGGGACAAGAGACCCAGTACTTC. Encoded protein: CASSEPGQETQYF.

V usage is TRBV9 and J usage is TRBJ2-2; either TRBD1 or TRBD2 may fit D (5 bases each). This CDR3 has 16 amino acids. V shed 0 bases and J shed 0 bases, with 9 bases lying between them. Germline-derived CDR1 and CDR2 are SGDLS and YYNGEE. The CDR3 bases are TGTGCCAGCAGCGTAGTTGGGACGGCGAACACCGGGGAGCTGTTTTTT. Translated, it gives CASSVVGTANTGELFF.

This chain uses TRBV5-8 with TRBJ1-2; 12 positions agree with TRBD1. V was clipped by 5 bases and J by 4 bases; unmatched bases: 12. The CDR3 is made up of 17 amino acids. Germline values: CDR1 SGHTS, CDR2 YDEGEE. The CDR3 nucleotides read TGTGCCAGCAGTCGGACGGGACAGGGGGCGCGAAGCTATGGCTACACCTTC. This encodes CASSRTGQGARSYGYTF.

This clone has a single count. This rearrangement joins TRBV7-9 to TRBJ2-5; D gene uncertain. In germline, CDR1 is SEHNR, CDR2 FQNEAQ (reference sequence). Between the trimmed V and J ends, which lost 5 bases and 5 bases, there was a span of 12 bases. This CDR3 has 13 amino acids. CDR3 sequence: CASSRRSVETQYF. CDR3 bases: TGTGCCAGCAGCAGAAGGTCGGTGGAGACCCAGTACTTC. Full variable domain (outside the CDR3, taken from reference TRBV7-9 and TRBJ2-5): DTGVSQNPRHKITKRGQNVTFRCDPISEHNRLYWYRQTLGQGPEFLTYFQNEAQLEKSRLLSDRFSAERPKGSFSTLEIQRTEQGDSAMYLCASSRRSVETQYFGPGTRLLVL.

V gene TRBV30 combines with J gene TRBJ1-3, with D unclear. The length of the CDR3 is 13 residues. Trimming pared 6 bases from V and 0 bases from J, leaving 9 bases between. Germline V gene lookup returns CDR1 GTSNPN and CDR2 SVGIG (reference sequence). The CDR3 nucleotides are TGTGCCTGCCTAGGGCTCTCTGGAAACACCATATATTTT. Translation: CACLGLSGNTIYF.

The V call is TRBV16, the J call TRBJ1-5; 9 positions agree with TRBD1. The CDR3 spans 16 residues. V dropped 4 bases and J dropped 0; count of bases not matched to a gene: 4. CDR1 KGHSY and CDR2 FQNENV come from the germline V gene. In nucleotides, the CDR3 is TGTGCCAGCAGCCCGGGGACAGGGATTAGCAATCAGCCCCAGCATTTT. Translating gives CASSPGTGISNQPQHF.

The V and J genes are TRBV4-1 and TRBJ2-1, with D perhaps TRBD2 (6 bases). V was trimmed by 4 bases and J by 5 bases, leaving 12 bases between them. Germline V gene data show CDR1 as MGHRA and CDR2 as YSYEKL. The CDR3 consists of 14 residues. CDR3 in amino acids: CASSPVGTDNEQFF. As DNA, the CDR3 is TGCGCCAGCAGCCCGGTTGGGACTGACAATGAGCAGTTCTTC.

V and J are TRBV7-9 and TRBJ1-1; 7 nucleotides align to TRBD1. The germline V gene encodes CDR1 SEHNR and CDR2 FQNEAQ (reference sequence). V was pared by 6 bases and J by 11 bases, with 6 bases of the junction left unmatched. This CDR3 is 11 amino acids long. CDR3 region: CASSFTGEAFF. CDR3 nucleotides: TGTGCCAGCAGTTTCACAGGGGAGGCTTTCTTT.

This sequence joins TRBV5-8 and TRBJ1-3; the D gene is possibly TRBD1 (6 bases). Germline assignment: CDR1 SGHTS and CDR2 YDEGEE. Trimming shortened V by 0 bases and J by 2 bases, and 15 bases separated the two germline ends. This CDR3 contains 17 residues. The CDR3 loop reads CASSLARGLGAGNTIYF. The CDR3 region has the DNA TGTGCCAGCAGCTTGGCCAGGGGATTAGGGGCTGGAAACACCATATATTTT. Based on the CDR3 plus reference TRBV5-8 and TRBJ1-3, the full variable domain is EAGVTQSPTHLIKTRGQQATLRCSPISGHTSVYWYQQALGLGLQFLLWYDEGEERNRGNFPPRFSGRQFPNYSSELNVNALELEDSALYLCASSLARGLGAGNTIYFGEGSWLTVV.

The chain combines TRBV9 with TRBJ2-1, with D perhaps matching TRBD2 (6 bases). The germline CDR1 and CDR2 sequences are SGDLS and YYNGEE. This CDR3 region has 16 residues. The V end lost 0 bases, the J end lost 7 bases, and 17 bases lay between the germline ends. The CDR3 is CASSVATAGPFNEQFF. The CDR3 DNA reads TGTGCCAGCAGCGTAGCTACGGCGGGACCATTTAATGAGCAGTTCTTC.

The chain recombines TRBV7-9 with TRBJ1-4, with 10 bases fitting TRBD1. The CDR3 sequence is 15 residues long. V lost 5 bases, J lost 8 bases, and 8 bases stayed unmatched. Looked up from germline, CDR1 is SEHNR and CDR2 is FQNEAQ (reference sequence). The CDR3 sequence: CASSPGQGWEEKLFF. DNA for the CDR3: TGTGCCAGCAGCCCGGGACAGGGGTGGGAAGAAAAACTGTTTTTT. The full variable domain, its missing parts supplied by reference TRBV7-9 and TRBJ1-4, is DTGVSQNPRHKITKRGQNVTFRCDPISEHNRLYWYRQTLGQGPEFLTYFQNEAQLEKSRLLSDRFSAERPKGSFSTLEIQRTEQGDSAMYLCASSPGQGWEEKLFFGSGTQLSVL.

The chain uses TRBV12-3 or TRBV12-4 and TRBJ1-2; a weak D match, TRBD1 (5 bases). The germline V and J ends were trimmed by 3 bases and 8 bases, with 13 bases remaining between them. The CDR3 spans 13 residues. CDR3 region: CASSFPDKGGYTF. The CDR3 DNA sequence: TGTGCCAGCAGTTTCCCGGACAAGGGGGGCTACACCTTC.

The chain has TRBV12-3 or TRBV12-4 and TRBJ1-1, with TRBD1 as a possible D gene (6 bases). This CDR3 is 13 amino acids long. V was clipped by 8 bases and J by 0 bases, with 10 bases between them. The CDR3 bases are TGTGCCAGCGGTGGACAGCTGAACACTGAAGCTTTCTTT. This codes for CASGGQLNTEAFF.

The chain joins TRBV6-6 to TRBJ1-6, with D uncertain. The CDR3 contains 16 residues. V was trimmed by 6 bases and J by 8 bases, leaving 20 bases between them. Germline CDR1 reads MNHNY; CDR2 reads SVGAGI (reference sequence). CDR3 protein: CASSPSAPANYSPLHF. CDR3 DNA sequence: TGTGCCAGCAGCCCGTCGGCCCCCGCCAACTATTCACCCCTCCACTTT.

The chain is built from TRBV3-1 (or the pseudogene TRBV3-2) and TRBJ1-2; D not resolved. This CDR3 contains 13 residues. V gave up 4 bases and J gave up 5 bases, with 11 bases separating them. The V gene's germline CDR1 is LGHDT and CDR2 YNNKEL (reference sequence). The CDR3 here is CASSLWTDYGYTF. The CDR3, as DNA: TGTGCCAGCAGCCTCTGGACCGATTATGGCTACACCTTC.

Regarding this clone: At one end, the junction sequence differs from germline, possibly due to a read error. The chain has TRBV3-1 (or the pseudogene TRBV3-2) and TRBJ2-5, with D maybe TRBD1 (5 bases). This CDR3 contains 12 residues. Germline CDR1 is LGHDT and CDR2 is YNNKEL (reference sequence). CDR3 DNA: TGTGCCAGCAGCCAGAGTTCGGTAGGGGTGCACTTC. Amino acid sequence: CASSQSSVGVHF.

The CDR3 DNA reads as TGTGCCAGCAGCCAATGGAGGACAGGGCCTCAAGAGACCCAGTACTTC. Protein: CASSQWRTGPQETQYF. The chain couples TRBV3-1 (or the pseudogene TRBV3-2) to TRBJ2-5, with 8 bases identical to TRBD1. V lost 2 bases to trimming and J lost 2 bases; unmatched junction nucleotides: 7. Germline-derived CDR1 and CDR2 are LGHDT and YNNKEL (reference sequence). This CDR3 contains 16 residues.

The chain's CDR3 is CASSYGVPGSGYEQYF. As DNA, the CDR3 is TGTGCCAGCAGTTATGGGGTGCCGGGTTCGGGTTACGAGCAGTACTTC. V usage is TRBV6-2 or TRBV6-3 and J usage is TRBJ2-7; D ambiguous. The ends were cut back, 3 bases at V and 4 bases at J, with 19 bases in the middle. This CDR3 spans 16 amino acids. Germline CDR1 reads MNHEY; CDR2 reads SVGEGT.

CDR3 protein: CATSRDKQGFQPQHF. The CDR3, as DNA: TGTGCCACCAGCAGAGATAAGCAGGGGTTTCAGCCCCAGCATTTT. The chain is built from TRBV15 and TRBJ1-5, with D maybe TRBD1 (6 bases). Germline V gene data show CDR1 as LNHNV and CDR2 as YYDKDF (reference sequence). The V end was cut by 0 bases, the J end by 6 bases, with 12 bases between. The CDR3 contains 15 residues.

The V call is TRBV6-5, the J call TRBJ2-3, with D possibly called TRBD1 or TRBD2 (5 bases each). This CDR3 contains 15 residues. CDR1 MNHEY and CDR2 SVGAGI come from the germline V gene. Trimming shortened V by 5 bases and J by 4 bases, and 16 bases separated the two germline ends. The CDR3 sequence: CASSPRGVVADTQYF. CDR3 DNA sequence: TGTGCCAGCAGTCCACGAGGGGTTGTGGCAGATACGCAGTATTTT.

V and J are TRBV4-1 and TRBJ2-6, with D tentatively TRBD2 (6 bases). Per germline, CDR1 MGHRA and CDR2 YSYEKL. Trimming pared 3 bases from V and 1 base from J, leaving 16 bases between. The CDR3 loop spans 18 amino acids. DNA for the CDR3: TGCGCCAGCAGCCAGACCTTACTCCGGGGGTCTGGGGCCAACGTCCTGACTTTC. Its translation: CASSQTLLRGSGANVLTF.